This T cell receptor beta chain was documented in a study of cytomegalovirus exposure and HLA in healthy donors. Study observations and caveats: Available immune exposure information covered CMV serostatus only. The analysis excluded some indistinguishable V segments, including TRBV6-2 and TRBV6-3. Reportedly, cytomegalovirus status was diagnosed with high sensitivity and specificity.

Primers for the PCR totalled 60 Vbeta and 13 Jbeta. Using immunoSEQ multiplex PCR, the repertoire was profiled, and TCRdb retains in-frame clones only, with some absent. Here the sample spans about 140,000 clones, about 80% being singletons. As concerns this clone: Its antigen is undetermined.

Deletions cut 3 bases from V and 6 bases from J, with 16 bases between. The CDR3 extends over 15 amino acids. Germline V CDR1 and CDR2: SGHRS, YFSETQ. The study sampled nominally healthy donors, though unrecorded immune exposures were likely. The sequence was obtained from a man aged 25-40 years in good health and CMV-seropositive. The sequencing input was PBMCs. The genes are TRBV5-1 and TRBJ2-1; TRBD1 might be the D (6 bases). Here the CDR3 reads CASSYRVGRFNEQFF. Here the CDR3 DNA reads TGCGCCAGCAGCTACAGGGTTGGTCGGTTCAATGAGCAGTTCTTC.